This T cell receptor (beta chain) is drawn from a study of identical twins. Template switching added a universal primer site; cDNA carried unique molecular identifiers. TCRdb used MiXCR to reprocess the 5' RACE reads, holding one entry per CDR3 protein. The sample consists of 690,000 or so distinct CDR3 sequences, more than 6.5% of them appearing once. Germline CDR1 is SQVTM and CDR2 is ANQGSEA. CDR3 length: 11 residues. V was cut by 2 bases and J by 4 bases, with 4 bases left in between. This sample was shared with a second study, whose subject was yellow fever vaccine responses in identical twins.

The V and J genes are TRBV29-1 and TRBJ2-3; no firm D call. This TCR came from a woman younger than 35 in good health. Sequencing input: PBMCs. Here the CDR3 reads CSVEQPDTQYF. CDR3 bases: TGCAGCGTTGAACAGCCAGATACGCAGTATTTT.